The clone carrying this TCR beta chain showed up just once. Its antigen is as yet unknown. The CDR3 runs 17 residues. CDR1 is SGHAT and CDR2 is FQNNGV in the germline V gene. The V and J ends lost 2 bases and 0 bases respectively, with 13 bases between them. This record belongs to a study of glioma-infiltrating T cells. TCR alpha and beta CDR3 regions were amplified from RNA using iRepertoire nested multiplex PCR. TCRdb passed the multiplex PCR reads through MiXCR, listing each CDR3 protein once. The data contain tens of thousands of distinct CDR3 sequences, about 25% of them singletons. Study-level results: CDR3 overlap between tissue and blood was very small.

The TCR originated in a human donor with low-grade glioma or glioblastoma, undergoing nonglioma brain surgery, or in good health (not recorded which). The sequenced material came from glioma tissue, nonneoplastic brain tissue, or PBMCs (not recorded which). This chain connects TRBV11-2 to TRBJ1-4; no clear D. CDR3 nucleotide sequence: TGTGCCAGCAGCTTACGAACGGCTTATGCAACTAATGAAAAACTGTTTTTT. Protein sequence: CASSLRTAYATNEKLFF.